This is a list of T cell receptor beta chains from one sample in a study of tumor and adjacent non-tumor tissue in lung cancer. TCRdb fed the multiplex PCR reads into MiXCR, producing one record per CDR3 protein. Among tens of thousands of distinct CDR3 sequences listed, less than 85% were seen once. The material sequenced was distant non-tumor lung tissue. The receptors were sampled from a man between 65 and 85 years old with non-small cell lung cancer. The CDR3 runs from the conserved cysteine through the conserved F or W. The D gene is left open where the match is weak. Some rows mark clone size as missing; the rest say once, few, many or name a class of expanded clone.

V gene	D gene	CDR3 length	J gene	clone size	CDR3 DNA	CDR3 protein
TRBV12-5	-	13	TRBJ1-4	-	TGTGCTAGCCAGGCAGTGATGGGTGAAAAACTGTTTTTT	CASQAVMGEKLFF
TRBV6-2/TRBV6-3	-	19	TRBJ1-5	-	TGTGCCAGCAGTTACTCGATTGGGGGTACAAAAGCGAGCAATCAGCCTCAGCATTTT	CASSYSIGGTKASNQPQHF
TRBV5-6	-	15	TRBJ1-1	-	TGTGCCAGCAGCTTGGGGCCCGGAGAAGGAGTGACAGCTTTCTTT	CASSLGPGEGVTAFF
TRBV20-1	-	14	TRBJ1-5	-	TGCAATGCTCAAATACCCAGGGACAATCAGCAACAGCATTTT	CNAQIPRDNQQQHF
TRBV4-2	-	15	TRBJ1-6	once	TGTGCAAGCAGCCAAGTCGGGCTGCTCGAGTCACCCCTCCACTTT	CASSQVGLLESPLHF
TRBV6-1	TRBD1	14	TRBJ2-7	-	TGTGCCAGCAGGGGACAGGTGGATTCCTACGAGCAGTACTTC	CASRGQVDSYEQYF
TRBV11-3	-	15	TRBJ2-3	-	TGTGCCAGGACCCGTCGGGAAGTAAGAACAGACACGCAGTATTTT	CARTRREVRTDTQYF
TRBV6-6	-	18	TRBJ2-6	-	TGTGCCAGCAACTCCGGCACAGGGTTTTCTGGTGGGGTCAACGTCCTGACTTTC	CASNSGTGFSGGVNVLTF
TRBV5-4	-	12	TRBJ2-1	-	TGTACCAGCAGCTTGTCGGGGGAGGAGCAGTTCTTC	CTSSLSGEEQFF
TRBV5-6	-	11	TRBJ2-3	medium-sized	TGTGCCAGCAGCTTTGAAGATACGCAGTATTTT	CASSFEDTQYF
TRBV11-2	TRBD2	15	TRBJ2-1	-	TGTGCCAGCAGCCGAGGACCAGCGGGGGGGAATGAGCAGTTCTTC	CASSRGPAGGNEQFF
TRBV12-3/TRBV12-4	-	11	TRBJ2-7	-	TGTACCAGCAGAACGTCCAACGAGCAGTACTTC	CTSRTSNEQYF
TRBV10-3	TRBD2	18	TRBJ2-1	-	TGTGCCATCAGTTCCAATTCCTCGCGGGGGGGAATCTACAATGAGCAGTCCTTC	CAISSNSSRGGIYNEQSF
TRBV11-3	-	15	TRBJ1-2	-	TGTGCTAGTAGCTTAGAACAGGGTCGGACCTATGGCTACACCTTC	CASSLEQGRTYGYTF
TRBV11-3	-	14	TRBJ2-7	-	TGTGCCAGCAACTCAATGACGGGAGCCCACGAGCAGTACTTC	CASNSMTGAHEQYF
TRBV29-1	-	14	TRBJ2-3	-	TGCAGCGCCGAGGTTATTGGGAGCACAGATACGCAGTATTTT	CSAEVIGSTDTQYF
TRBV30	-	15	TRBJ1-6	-	TGTGTCTGGATTGCTCCGGGATCCTGGAATTCACCCCTCCACTTT	CVWIAPGSWNSPLHF
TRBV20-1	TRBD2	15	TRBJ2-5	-	TGCAGAGCTAGAGATCGGGAGGGGAAGGGGGAGACCCAGTACTTC	CRARDREGKGETQYF
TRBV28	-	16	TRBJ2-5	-	TGTGCCAGTAGTTCTAATGTCTACCGTGCCGCAGAGAACCAGTACTTC	CASSSNVYRAAENQYF
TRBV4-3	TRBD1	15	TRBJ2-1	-	TGCGCCAGCAGCCCCGGGACAGGGATATACAATGAGCAGTTCTTC	CASSPGTGIYNEQFF
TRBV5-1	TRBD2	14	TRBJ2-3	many	TGCGCCAGCTCTAGCGGGGGGTACACAGATACGCAGTATTTT	CASSSGGYTDTQYF
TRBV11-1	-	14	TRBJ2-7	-	TGTGTCAGCAGCACCAGGGTTGCAGAATACGAGCAGTACTTC	CVSSTRVAEYEQYF